This record concerns one T cell receptor (beta chain) sequence. Assay used: immunoSEQ multiplex PCR; TCRdb lists only in-frame clones, some missing. The sample carries some 75,000 clones, roughly 90% recorded once. The sample belongs to a study of blood T cell repertoires in COVID-19. V gave up 5 bases and J gave up 0 bases; unmatched junction bases: 6. The CDR3 loop spans 16 amino acids. Germline V gives CDR1 SEHNR, CDR2 FQNEAQ (reference sequence). The chain recombines TRBV7-9 with TRBJ2-7; 11 nucleotides match TRBD2. Sample: peripheral blood. The receptor comes from a man aged 60 to 75 with acute or convalescent COVID-19. The CDR3 DNA reads TGTGCCAGCAGCGAGTCCGGGACTAGCGGCTCCTACGAGCAGTACTTC. It is translated as CASSESGTSGSYEQYF.